Below, one TCR beta chain is given with its context. This clonotype was counted a few times. Its antigen is still unknown. Base quality data are lacking; no much larger clone is found one base away. The data belong to a study of T-cell memory formation after mild COVID-19 listed by TCRdb under 2021. Notes on the research overall: Most TCR sequence clusters were specific to one of the two donors. Two young, previously healthy adult volunteers made up the cohort, one male and one female. In a couple of donors, T-cell clones that expanded and contracted after mild COVID-19 were followed by sequencing TCRalpha and TCRbeta repertoires longitudinally. On the study overall, not on this receptor specifically: Contracting CD4+ clones turned up mainly in the CM and EM memory subsets, whereas EMRA was where CD8+ clones were enriched. Clones contracting from day 15 to 85 had balanced CD4/CD8 phenotypes, while a second wave expanding from day 15 to 37 was biased towards CD4+. Only two mild cases were covered in the study, and larger cohorts including severe cases with pre-infection samples were considered necessary. Some responding clones were detected in pre-infection memory, which suggested that pre-existing cross-reactive memory T cells had joined the SARS-CoV-2 response. SARS-CoV-2 specificity was not confirmed for the second-wave clones peaking on day 37.

Sequenced using an Illumina NovaSeq 6000. Using 5'RACE with constant-segment primers, TCRalpha and TCRbeta cDNA libraries were constructed, with sample barcodes and unique molecular identifiers added in the process. Trizol reagent was used to extract RNA from every sample. Amplification of the libraries took two PCR steps, and the second step added a second sample barcode plus Illumina TruSeq adapters. Sequencing of libraries was performed on an Illumina NovaSeq with 2 x 150 bp paired-end reads. Per the source publication's procedure: Reads were demultiplexed and collapsed into UMI-guided consensus sequences with migec v1.2.7. Using mixcr v2.1.11, UMI consensuses were aligned to TRA and TRB V and J templates and then assembled into clonotypes. A clonotype was counted as expanded or contracted only when both edgeR and NoisET called the clonotype significant, with the noise models trained on biological replicates. For edgeR calls, the cutoffs were a false discovery rate-adjusted p below 0.01 and a log2 fold-change threshold of 1. As an exploratory analysis of dynamics, PCA with hierarchical clustering was applied to max-normalized trajectories of the 1000 most abundant clonotypes. The CD4 or CD8 phenotype of responding clones was assigned using the separately sequenced CD4+ and CD8+ repertoires. Using fastp at Q25 and MiXCR, TCRdb reprocessed the public reads and kept productive beta chains. When rows share a CDR3 protein, they turn into one entry using the most common DNA and genes. It is TCRdb's table, rather than the study itself, that gives the V and J calls and clone size. The sample profile shows a few hundred thousand distinct CDR3 sequences; over 13% of them were found once. Of the sample, 22% is held by the ten largest clones.

Here V drops 1 base and J drops 4 bases, and the junction holds 12 bases not matched to any gene. CDR1 and CDR2 are drawn from the germline V gene: MGHRA, YSYEKL. The CDR3 holds 17 amino acids from the cysteine to the phenylalanine. The retained sequence is limited to the CDR3, 51 bases, with the frame set at the first base. Ficoll-Paque density gradient centrifugation was the method used to isolate PBMCs. This receptor chain uses TRBV4-1 and TRBJ1-1, with 7 central nucleotides matching TRBD1. The receptor was derived from a young man who had mild COVID-19 (a few samples of this study predate the infection). The sample titles of this study are shuffled in the database, so cell type and time point are left out; the donor was told from shared clones. The sequencing sample was made of PBMCs or a T cell subset sorted from them (not recorded which). The nucleotide sequence is TGCGCCAGCAGCCAAGCTTCACCAAGGGGGCCGGGCACTGAAGCTTTCTTT. Its protein is CASSQASPRGPGTEAFF.